The source of this T cell receptor beta chain is a study of shared T cell receptors in the human thymus. Assay used: immunoSEQ multiplex PCR; TCRdb lists only in-frame clones, some missing. Among approximately 580,000 clones, about 84% were seen once, and the ten largest hold 0.01% to 0.015%. The CDR3 is 15 residues long. Trimming removed 4 bases at V and 5 bases at J, with 18 bases between. CDR1 and CDR2 (germline): MGHDK, SYGVNS. These data also formed part of another study, on human thymus T cells. That investigation notes: Finnish infants who were healthy and having corrective surgery for congenital heart defects made up the donors. Thymus pieces cut out during corrective heart surgery were the tissue that was used. Both thymic and peripheral blood repertoires showed apparently biased V and J usage. What related research reported was that thymic repertoires overlapped highly among unrelated individuals.

This clonotype was sampled from a boy under two years old with a congenital heart defect. The V and J genes are TRBV25-1 and TRBJ2-7, with a tentative D call TRBD1 (8 bases). The sequencing input was thymocytes. The CDR3 is CASSGRTGRGNEQYF. The CDR3 DNA sequence: TGTGCCAGCAGTGGACGGACAGGGAGGGGCAACGAGCAGTACTTC.